Reported below is one TCR beta chain. Its specificity is not known. This entry belongs to a study of T cells in Graves' hyperthyroidism and ophthalmopathy. Absent ophthalmopathy progression within 18 months defined stable Graves' hyperthyroidism. Hyperthyroidism, newly diagnosed and lasting under 2 months, affected patients aged 18 to 65. Researchers barred patients who had uncontrolled infection, other autoimmune disease, pregnancy or lactation. This CDR3 region has 13 residues. The germline V gene encodes CDR1 MNHEY and CDR2 SMNVEV (reference sequence). V was clipped by 6 bases and J by 7 bases, with 12 bases between them. RNA transcripts gave rise to amplified TCR beta CDR3 regions. HTBI primers drove first-round RT-PCR of the TCR CDR3. From the multiplex PCR reads, TCRdb called clonotypes with MiXCR, one entry per CDR3 protein. The repertoire holds a few hundred thousand distinct CDR3 sequences, with roughly 15% as singletons.

Study-wide findings and caveats: Most thyroid clonotypes that were expanded above 0.001 also turned up in blood.

This sequence originates from a woman younger than 35 with Graves' hyperthyroidism. Material for sequencing was blood. V is TRBV27 and J is TRBJ1-4; D gene ambiguous. The CDR3 loop reads CASRDTEGEKLFF. The DNA of the CDR3 is TGTGCCAGCAGAGACACGGAAGGTGAAAAACTGTTTTTT.